These 18 T cell receptor beta chains share one sample of origin, sequenced in a study of OX40 agonist ivuxolimab in advanced cancers. The table came from immunoSEQ multiplex PCR; TCRdb's copy has only in-frame clones and leaves some out. This table holds 60,000 to 80,000 clones, about 86% found once. The specimen comprised CD4+ or CD8+ T cells sorted from blood, sampled in a trial of the OX40 agonist ivuxolimab. All receptors derive from an adult with an advanced solid tumor such as melanoma, head and neck, liver or kidney cancer.

Details on this clone: Relative to the germline gene, one junction end is altered; a read error may explain this. V is TRBV4-2 and J is TRBJ2-7, with D possibly matching TRBD1 (5 bases). This CDR3 spans 13 amino acids. Germline V gene sequence: CDR1 LGHNA, CDR2 YNFKEQ. The CDR3 coding sequence is TGTGCCAGCAGCCAAGCTGACAGCTACGGGCAGTACTTC. It encodes CASSQADSYGQYF.

The J gene is TRBJ1-3, the V gene TRBV9, with 8 bases lining up with TRBD1. There are 13 residues in the CDR3. With 4 bases clipped from V and 7 bases from J, the junction kept 4 bases outside the gene matches. CDR1 and CDR2 (germline): SGDLS, YYNGEE. The CDR3 spells CASSSRQGNTIYF. In nucleotides, the CDR3 is TGTGCCAGCAGCTCGCGACAGGGGAACACCATATATTTT.

The V and J genes are TRBV7-8 and TRBJ1-5, with 11 bases that match TRBD1. The CDR3 consists of 17 residues. Germline CDR1 reads SGHVS; CDR2 reads FQNEAQ. Trimming took 5 bases from V and 5 from J; bases not matched to a gene: 11. The CDR3 nucleotides are TGTGCCAGCAGCATGAGCAGGGACAGGGGGATCTATCAGCCCCAGCATTTT. Protein sequence: CASSMSRDRGIYQPQHF. The full variable domain, its missing parts supplied by reference TRBV7-8 and TRBJ1-5, is GAGVSQSPRYKVAKRGQDVALRCDPISGHVSLFWYQQALGQGPEFLTYFQNEAQLDKSGLPSDRFFAERPEGSVSTLKIQRTQQEDSAVYLCASSMSRDRGIYQPQHFGDGTRLSIL.

This chain links TRBV28 with TRBJ2-1; 8 bases map to TRBD2. There are 15 residues in the CDR3. Germline loops: CDR1 MDHEN, CDR2 SYDVKM. V dropped 7 bases and J dropped 8; count of bases not matched to a gene: 13. The CDR3 sequence is CASKLSRGERHEQFF. In DNA, the CDR3 is TGTGCCAGCAAGCTTTCGCGGGGGGAACGACATGAGCAGTTCTTC.

This clone was recorded only once. The V gene is TRBV7-2, the J gene TRBJ1-4; D is undetermined. The CDR3 sequence is 12 residues long. The V end lost 1 base, the J end lost 8 bases, and 5 bases lay between the germline ends. Germline CDR1 reads SGHTA; CDR2 reads FQGNSA. DNA for the CDR3: TGTGCCAGCAGCTTAGGCGGAGAAAAACTGTTTTTT. This codes for CASSLGGEKLFF.

V gene TRBV4-3 combines with J gene TRBJ2-7; D might be TRBD1 (5 bases). V shed 1 base and J shed 0 bases, with 10 bases lying between them. Germline-derived CDR1 and CDR2 are LGHNA and YSLEER. This CDR3 has 15 residues. The CDR3 spells CASSQVTDSSYEQYF. DNA of the CDR3: TGCGCCAGCAGCCAAGTTACTGACAGCTCCTACGAGCAGTACTTC.

This chain uses TRBV5-1 with TRBJ2-3, with TRBD1 identical over 8 bases. The V and J ends lost 4 bases and 10 bases, in that order; junction bases with no gene match: 20. Germline V gene data show CDR1 as SGHRS and CDR2 as YFSETQ. The CDR3 covers 17 residues. In DNA form, the CDR3 reads TGCGCCAGCAGCCTGTCCTCCAGGGGGCGCGAATTGGAGCCGCAGTATTTT. Protein sequence: CASSLSSRGRELEPQYF.

This sequence joins TRBV18 and TRBJ1-5, with 7 positions matching TRBD1. The trim removed 6 bases at V and 11 bases at J, leaving 13 bases unmatched. Germline V gene sequence: CDR1 KGHSH, CDR2 LQKENI. The CDR3 covers 14 residues. The CDR3 bases are TGTGCCAGCTCGTCGGGACAGCCGTTCGAGGCCCAGCATTTT. Amino acid sequence: CASSSGQPFEAQHF.

This clone appeared once. V usage is TRBV14 and J usage is TRBJ1-1; TRBD1 matches 8 bases. Germline CDR1 is SGHDN and CDR2 is FVKESK. CDR3 length equals 14 residues. Losses at the gene ends were 4 bases for V and 14 bases for J; bases not matched to a gene: 15. CDR3 residues: CASSPPIRTGTIFF. The CDR3, as DNA: TGTGCCAGCAGCCCTCCGATAAGGACAGGGACGATATTCTTT.

The V and J genes are TRBV7-2 and TRBJ1-2; the match to TRBD1 covers 11 bases. This CDR3 has 18 amino acids. Germline V gene sequence: CDR1 SGHTA, CDR2 FQGNSA. V was pared by 3 bases and J by 2 bases, with 11 bases of the junction left unmatched. In DNA form, the CDR3 reads TGTGCCAGCAGCTTTCAGCGGACAGGGGGCGCCGGAAACTATGGCTACACCTTC. Translated, it gives CASSFQRTGGAGNYGYTF.

This rearrangement joins TRBV7-8 to TRBJ2-4; a possible D gene is TRBD2 (7 bases). The V and J ends lost 5 bases and 3 bases respectively, with 23 bases between them. CDR3 size: 18 residues. Germline V gene data show CDR1 as SGHVS and CDR2 as FQNEAQ. The CDR3 sequence is CASSERVEGGQFKNIQYF. CDR3 coding DNA: TGTGCCAGCAGCGAACGGGTTGAGGGGGGGCAATTCAAAAACATTCAGTACTTC.

The rearrangement uses TRBV4-2 and TRBJ1-6; 10 positions match TRBD1. The V gene's germline CDR1 is LGHNA and CDR2 YNFKEQ. V lost 0 bases to trimming and J lost 7 bases; unmatched junction nucleotides: 3. The CDR3 contains 16 residues. In DNA, the CDR3 is TGTGCCAGCAGCCAAGACGGGACAGGGGTAAATTCACCCCTCCACTTT. Its translation is CASSQDGTGVNSPLHF.

Written as DNA, the CDR3 is TGCGCCAGCAATGGACAGGGATCGTACAATGAGCAGTTCTTC. Encoded protein: CASNGQGSYNEQFF. The J gene is TRBJ2-1, the V gene TRBV5-1; 8 bases match TRBD1. Losses at the gene ends were 6 bases for V and 4 bases for J; bases not matched to a gene: 6. Per the germline V gene, CDR1 is SGHRS and CDR2 is YFSETQ. CDR3 length equals 14 residues.

The chain is built from TRBV6-1 and TRBJ2-3; D gene unclear. Germline CDR1 reads MNHNS; CDR2 reads SASEGT. This CDR3 is 16 amino acids long. Trimming took 2 bases from V and 4 from J, leaving 16 bases between them. DNA of the CDR3: TGTGCCAGCAGTGAATTACCGTCTTCCTCATCAGATACGCAGTATTTT. Translated, it gives CASSELPSSSSDTQYF.

This clone was seen more than once but under ten times. This chain uses TRBV25-1 with TRBJ2-3; no clear D. The CDR3 runs to 12 residues. Germline V gene data show CDR1 as MGHDK and CDR2 as SYGVNS. Deletions cut 2 bases from V and 6 bases from J, with 6 bases between. CDR3 sequence: CASSERQDTQYF. CDR3 nucleotide sequence: TGTGCCAGCAGTGAAAGGCAGGATACGCAGTATTTT.

The V and J genes are TRBV5-1 and TRBJ2-2, with D perhaps matching TRBD2 (5 bases). Between the trimmed V and J ends, which lost 3 bases and 6 bases, there was a span of 15 bases. Germline V CDR1 and CDR2: SGHRS, YFSETQ. The CDR3 totals 15 residues. CDR3 DNA: TGCGCCAGCAGCTGGACGAGGGTTGGGTCCGGGGAGCTGTTTTTT. Encoded protein: CASSWTRVGSGELFF. The full variable domain, with the rest looked up from reference TRBV5-1 and TRBJ2-2, is KAGVTQTPRYLIKTRGQQVTLSCSPISGHRSVSWYQQTPGQGLQFLFEYFSETQRNKGNFPGRFSGRQFSNSRSEMNVSTLELGDSALYLCASSWTRVGSGELFFGEGSRLTVL.

The CDR3 sequence is CASTNSLAGGLWINEQFF. CDR3 in DNA: TGTGCCAGCACCAATTCGCTAGCGGGGGGGCTATGGATTAATGAGCAGTTCTTC. The chain uses TRBV13 and TRBJ2-1, with TRBD2 matching 12 bases. CDR3 length equals 18 residues. Germline trimming cut 7 bases from V and 7 bases from J; bases unmatched to any gene: 17. Per germline, CDR1 PRHDT and CDR2 FYEKMQ (reference sequence). The whole variable domain, remainder taken from reference TRBV13 and TRBJ2-1, is AAGVIQSPRHLIKEKRETATLKCYPIPRHDTVYWYQQGPGQDPQFLISFYEKMQSDKGSIPDRFSAQQFSDYHSELNMSSLELGDSALYFCASTNSLAGGLWINEQFFGPGTRLTVL.

The V gene is TRBV28, the J gene TRBJ1-6; 8 positions match TRBD1. V trimming: 8 bases; J trimming: 10 bases; junction bases outside the gene matches: 13. From germline, CDR1 is MDHEN and CDR2 SYDVKM. The CDR3 sequence is 15 residues long. The CDR3 protein is CASQYSGTGRSPLHF. DNA for the CDR3: TGTGCCAGCCAATACTCCGGGACAGGAAGGTCACCCCTCCACTTT.